This T cell receptor (beta chain) was found in a study of blood T cell repertoires in COVID-19. CDR1 and CDR2 from the germline V gene are SGHDT and YYEEEE. CDR3 length: 14 residues. J was trimmed by 2 bases and V by 4 bases; bases with no gene match: 5. Original methodology: Reference gene primer amplification gave estimated nucleated cell counts. Method: immunoSEQ multiplex PCR; TCRdb's copy keeps in-frame clones and lacks some. Clone size and the V and J calls come from that table; the DNA yielded D and trimming. The sample has a few hundred thousand clones, about 88% seen once; the top ten hold about 4.6%.

V usage is TRBV5-6 and J usage is TRBJ1-1, with TRBD1 identical over 7 bases. Sequencing used PBMCs or T cells enriched from blood (not recorded which). The receptor's source is a woman between 25 and 40 years old who had been exposed to COVID-19. CDR3 DNA sequence: TGTGCCAGCAGCCTTAACAGGGGCAACACTGAAGCTTTCTTT. The encoded protein is CASSLNRGNTEAFF.